These 11 T cell receptor beta chains share one sample of origin, sequenced in a study of OX40 agonist ivuxolimab in advanced cancers. Method: immunoSEQ multiplex PCR; TCRdb's copy keeps in-frame clones and lacks some. The sample has approximately 70,000 clones, just over 85% seen once; the top ten hold roughly 7.8%. Sequenced here: CD4+ or CD8+ T cells sorted from blood, sampled in a trial of the OX40 agonist ivuxolimab. These receptors were obtained from an adult with an advanced solid tumor such as melanoma, head and neck, liver or kidney cancer.

The V call is TRBV11-2, the J call TRBJ2-5; 9 nucleotides align to TRBD2. From germline, CDR1 is SGHAT and CDR2 FQNNGV. The CDR3 is 13 amino acids. V shed 9 bases, J shed 5 bases, and the junction held 7 bases outside the gene matches. This chain's CDR3 is CASAGGLEETQYF. CDR3 nucleotide sequence: TGTGCCAGTGCGGGGGGGCTGGAGGAGACCCAGTACTTC.

This clone was recorded only once. The chain combines TRBV19 with TRBJ2-2, with 9 nucleotides matching TRBD2. V shed 4 bases, J shed 4 bases, and the junction held 7 bases outside the gene matches. Germline assignment: CDR1 LNHDA and CDR2 SQIVND (reference sequence). The CDR3 runs to 16 residues. The CDR3 region has the DNA TGTGCCAGTAGTACCATAGCGGGGGCCAGCACCGGGGAGCTGTTTTTT. Residues: CASSTIAGASTGELFF.

The chain recombines TRBV7-3 with TRBJ2-5; TRBD1 agrees at 9 bases. Germline V gene data show CDR1 as SGHTA and CDR2 as FQGTGA. The CDR3 sequence is 15 residues long. After removal of 3 bases from V and 2 bases from J, the junction contained 4 bases not matched to a gene. The CDR3 coding sequence is TGTGCCAGCAGCTTGGGACAGGGCGGGCAAGAGACCCAGTACTTC. Translating gives CASSLGQGGQETQYF.

This chain uses TRBV9 with TRBJ2-2; weak D call: TRBD1 (6 bases). The CDR3 covers 15 residues. V was cut by 3 bases and J by 0 bases, with 9 bases left in between. The germline gives CDR1 SGDLS, CDR2 YYNGEE. CDR3: CASSGTVTNTGELFF. For the CDR3, the DNA is TGTGCCAGCAGCGGGACAGTCACGAACACCGGGGAGCTGTTTTTT.

This clone was observed once. The rearrangement uses TRBV5-4 and TRBJ2-5; D is possibly TRBD1 (5 bases). Germline CDR1 SGHNT, CDR2 YYREEE (reference sequence). CDR3 size: 14 residues. Trimming took 4 bases from V and 1 from J, leaving 11 bases between them. The CDR3 here is CASSIRVTQETQYF. CDR3 coding DNA: TGTGCCAGCAGCATCAGGGTGACCCAAGAGACCCAGTACTTC. Full variable domain (remainder filled in from reference TRBV5-4 and TRBJ2-5): ETGVTQSPTHLIKTRGQQVTLRCSSQSGHNTVSWYQQALGQGPQFIFQYYREEENGRGNFPPRFSGLQFPNYSSELNVNALELDDSALYLCASSIRVTQETQYFGPGTRLLVL.

V is TRBV11-3 and J is TRBJ1-1; no clear D. V lost 0 bases, J lost 11 bases, and 13 bases lay in between. Germline V gene lookup returns CDR1 SGHNT and CDR2 YENEEA. CDR3 size: 13 residues. Here the CDR3 reads CASSLDRRPPAFF. CDR3 nucleotide sequence: TGTGCCAGCAGCTTAGATCGGAGACCGCCCGCTTTCTTT.

This sequence joins TRBV10-3 and TRBJ2-2; 9 positions match TRBD1. V lost 6 bases and J lost 7; bases outside the gene matches: 9. The CDR3 covers 15 residues. CDR1 ENHRY and CDR2 SYGVKD come from the germline V gene. DNA for the CDR3: TGTGCCATCAGGGGAACAGGGGGCAGCGGCGGGGAGCTGTTTTTT. It codes for CAIRGTGGSGGELFF.

The CDR3 reads CASSQEGGYSNGYTF. The CDR3 DNA reads as TGTGCCAGCAGCCAAGAGGGGGGGTACTCGAATGGCTACACCTTC. V gene TRBV4-2 combines with J gene TRBJ1-2, with D possibly matching TRBD1 (5 bases). This CDR3 has 15 residues. Looked up from germline, CDR1 is LGHNA and CDR2 is YNFKEQ. V was cut by 0 bases and J by 6 bases, with 14 bases left in between.

In its sample, this clone was seen a few times. V and J are TRBV7-9 and TRBJ1-6; D is unresolved. The CDR3 is 12 amino acids. Germline lookup yields CDR1 SEHNR and CDR2 FQNEAQ (reference sequence). Trimming removed 1 base at V and 12 bases at J, with 7 bases between. Written as DNA, the CDR3 is TGTGCCAGCAGCTTAGGTGTTCTACCCCTCCACTTT. It codes for CASSLGVLPLHF.

The chain uses TRBV7-8 and TRBJ2-3; D is unclear. This CDR3 region has 14 residues. Germline V lookup: CDR1 SGHVS, CDR2 FQNEAQ. V shed 5 bases and J shed 4 bases, with 13 bases lying between them. The CDR3 DNA is TGTGCCAGCAGCACACGCGGCCAGGCAGATACGCAGTATTTT. Amino acids: CASSTRGQADTQYF. Variable domain in full (rest from reference TRBV7-8 and TRBJ2-3): GAGVSQSPRYKVAKRGQDVALRCDPISGHVSLFWYQQALGQGPEFLTYFQNEAQLDKSGLPSDRFFAERPEGSVSTLKIQRTQQEDSAVYLCASSTRGQADTQYFGPGTRLTVL.

Written as DNA, the CDR3 is TGTGCCAGCAGCTGGGGACAGGAAGCTTTCTTT. Its translation: CASSWGQEAFF. The chain couples TRBV5-6 to TRBJ1-1, with 7 bases fitting TRBD1. V dropped 3 bases and J dropped 8; count of bases not matched to a gene: 1. The CDR3 sequence is 11 residues long. The germline V gene encodes CDR1 SGHDT and CDR2 YYEEEE.